Shown below are 32 T cell receptor beta chains from a single sample sequenced in a study of CD4+ T cells in melanoma. The table came from immunoSEQ multiplex PCR; TCRdb's copy has only in-frame clones and leaves some out. The sample lists roughly 54,000 clones; roughly 89% were seen once. Input material: peripheral blood. These receptor sequences come from a human donor with melanoma.

CDR3 DNA: TGTGCCAGCAGCTTACGCGGACAGAGCACAGATACGCAGTATTTT. Its translation is CASSLRGQSTDTQYF. The genes are TRBV7-3 and TRBJ2-3; D may be TRBD1 (6 bases). V was clipped by 2 bases and J by 0 bases, with 9 bases between them. The CDR3 totals 15 residues. Per germline, CDR1 SGHTA and CDR2 FQGTGA.

The genes are TRBV6-1 and TRBJ1-5; D is perhaps TRBD1 (5 bases). CDR3 length equals 15 residues. Germline values: CDR1 MNHNS, CDR2 SASEGT. The V gene lost 5 bases and the J gene lost 2 bases, with 13 bases spanning the gap. The CDR3 bases are TGTGCCAGCAGTAGCAGGGTTTTTGGCAATCAGCCCCAGCATTTT. The encoded protein is CASSSRVFGNQPQHF.

This clone was seen a few times. The chain carries TRBV19 and TRBJ1-1; D unclear. V was trimmed by 4 bases and J by 0 bases, leaving 9 bases between them. This CDR3 contains 14 residues. Per the germline V gene, CDR1 is LNHDA and CDR2 is SQIVND (reference sequence). The CDR3 reads CASSTGVMNTEAFF. DNA of the CDR3: TGTGCCAGTAGTACCGGGGTTATGAACACTGAAGCTTTCTTT.

V is TRBV7-3 and J is TRBJ2-1; D remains unclear. CDR1 is SGHTA and CDR2 is FQGTGA in the germline V gene. V shed 4 bases and J shed 6 bases, with 10 bases lying between them. The CDR3 covers 13 residues. The CDR3 spells CASSSGLSNEQFF. The CDR3 nucleotides are TGTGCCAGCAGCTCGGGTCTCTCCAATGAGCAGTTCTTC.

The chain is built from TRBV6-5 and TRBJ1-5; D remains unclear. The CDR3 is made up of 15 amino acids. Germline-derived CDR1 and CDR2 are MNHEY and SVGAGI. Deletions cut 11 bases from V and 0 bases from J, with 17 bases between. Here the CDR3 reads CACRARSLSNQPQHF. As DNA, the CDR3 is TGTGCCTGCCGTGCCAGGAGCCTTAGCAATCAGCCCCAGCATTTT.

The V and J genes are TRBV7-9 and TRBJ1-2; weak D call: TRBD1 (6 bases). V was trimmed by 0 bases and J by 6 bases, leaving 14 bases between them. This CDR3 comprises 15 residues. Per the germline V gene, CDR1 is SEHNR and CDR2 is FQNEAQ (reference sequence). CDR3 nucleotide sequence: TGTGCCAGCAGCTTAGCAGGGTGGACAGTTAATGGCTACACCTTC. As protein: CASSLAGWTVNGYTF.

In nucleotides, the CDR3 is TGTGCCAGCAGCTTAAGAGGCTACTATGGCTACACCTTC. Translation gives CASSLRGYYGYTF. The chain joins TRBV7-6 to TRBJ1-2, with D unresolved. Trimming took 2 bases from V and 3 from J, leaving 7 bases between them. CDR3 length equals 13 residues. The germline V gene has CDR1 SGHVS and CDR2 FNYEAQ.

The chain carries TRBV19 and TRBJ2-1; D gene ambiguous. From germline, CDR1 is LNHDA and CDR2 SQIVND (reference sequence). V was shortened by 4 bases and J by 4 bases, with 8 bases between the two germline ends. The length of the CDR3 is 13 residues. For the CDR3, the DNA is TGTGCCAGTAGTAAGTTGACTTACAATGAGCAGTTCTTC. This gives the protein CASSKLTYNEQFF.

The rearrangement uses TRBV5-4 and TRBJ2-3, with 12 nucleotides matching TRBD2. CDR3 size: 17 residues. Per the germline V gene, CDR1 is SGHNT and CDR2 is YYREEE (reference sequence). Germline trimming cut 6 bases from V and 2 bases from J; bases unmatched to any gene: 10. Here the CDR3 reads CASTQPTSGGLTDTQYF. The DNA for the CDR3 is TGTGCCAGCACCCAACCGACTAGCGGGGGACTCACAGATACGCAGTATTTT.

The genes are TRBV9 and TRBJ2-3; D remains unclear. CDR1 and CDR2 from the germline V gene are SGDLS and YYNGEE. The CDR3 has 14 residues. V was clipped by 0 bases and J by 1 base, with 6 bases between them. The CDR3 reads CASSVAFRTDTQYF. The CDR3 region has the DNA TGTGCCAGCAGCGTAGCTTTCCGCACAGATACGCAGTATTTT. The full variable domain, with the rest looked up from reference TRBV9 and TRBJ2-3, is DSGVTQTPKHLITATGQRVTLRCSPRSGDLSVYWYQQSLDQGLQFLIQYYNGEERAKGNILERFSAQQFPDLHSELNLSSLELGDSALYFCASSVAFRTDTQYFGPGTRLTVL.

This clone was seen only once. The rearrangement links TRBV30 to TRBJ2-5, with 8 nucleotides matching TRBD1. CDR1 is GTSNPN and CDR2 is SVGIG in the germline V gene (reference sequence). CDR3 length: 14 amino acids. V was clipped by 1 base and J by 3 bases; unmatched bases: 4. The CDR3 loop reads CAWSGNRGKETQYF. CDR3 in DNA: TGTGCCTGGAGTGGAAACAGGGGGAAAGAGACCCAGTACTTC. The full variable domain, rest sourced from reference TRBV30 and TRBJ2-5, is SQTIHQWPATLVQPVGSPLSLECTVEGTSNPNLYWYRQAAGRGLQLLFYSVGIGQISSEVPQNLSASRPQDRQFILSSKKLLLSDSGFYLCAWSGNRGKETQYFGPGTRLLVL.

This chain uses TRBV13 with TRBJ1-1, with TRBD1 as a possible D gene (5 bases). The V and J ends lost 6 bases and 1 base respectively, with 15 bases between them. Germline loops: CDR1 PRHDT, CDR2 FYEKMQ (reference sequence). The CDR3 sequence is 15 residues long. Here the CDR3 reads CASRFSGAPNTEAFF. CDR3 DNA: TGTGCCAGCAGGTTCAGCGGGGCTCCGAACACTGAAGCTTTCTTT.

The V gene is TRBV5-4, the J gene TRBJ1-3, with a weak D call TRBD1 (5 bases). Germline-derived CDR1 and CDR2 are SGHNT and YYREEE (reference sequence). Trimming removed 0 bases from V and 4 bases from J, with 8 bases in between. The CDR3 runs to 14 residues. CDR3 region: CASSLDGAGNTIYF. CDR3 nucleotides: TGTGCCAGCAGCTTGGACGGGGCGGGAAACACCATATATTTT.

The CDR3 coding sequence is TGTGCCAGCTCACCACTACAGGGGGTGAACACTGAAGCTTTCTTT. Translation: CASSPLQGVNTEAFF. The J gene is TRBJ1-1, the V gene TRBV18; 8 positions agree with TRBD1. CDR1 is KGHSH, CDR2 LQKENI, per germline. With 1 base clipped from V and 0 bases from J, the junction kept 1 base outside the gene matches. The CDR3 is 15 residues long.

CDR3 DNA sequence: TGCAGCGTCAAACGGGGGGTTGGCACAGATACGCAGTATTTT. Encoded protein: CSVKRGVGTDTQYF. V and J are TRBV29-1 and TRBJ2-3; TRBD2 matches at 7 bases. This CDR3 region has 14 residues. The germline CDR1 and CDR2 sequences are SQVTM and ANQGSEA. The trim removed 6 bases at V and 1 base at J, leaving 7 bases unmatched.

This chain links TRBV6-1 with TRBJ2-7, with TRBD1 matching 8 bases. The CDR3 consists of 15 residues. Germline trimming cut 1 base from V and 8 bases from J; bases unmatched to any gene: 10. Germline values: CDR1 MNHNS, CDR2 SASEGT. DNA for the CDR3: TGTGCCAGCAGTGAAGTTGTGGCAGGGGGCGCCCAGCAGTACTTC. Translating gives CASSEVVAGGAQQYF.

The sample holds a few counts of this clone. The V gene is TRBV5-1, the J gene TRBJ1-3, with D unclear. CDR3 size: 16 residues. From germline, CDR1 is SGHRS and CDR2 YFSETQ. The V end was cut by 0 bases, the J end by 2 bases, with 12 bases between. CDR3 sequence (DNA): TGCGCCAGCAGCTTGGTTCTGTTAGGGCCTGGAAACACCATATATTTT. This encodes CASSLVLLGPGNTIYF.

The chain is built from TRBV27 and TRBJ2-7, with 8 nucleotides matching TRBD1. Trimming removed 6 bases from V and 5 bases from J; junction bases left unmatched: 6. The length of the CDR3 is 13 residues. Germline V CDR1 and CDR2: MNHEY, SMNVEV (reference sequence). CDR3 region: CASRPTGEHEQYF. The CDR3 nucleotides are TGTGCCAGCAGGCCGACAGGGGAGCACGAGCAGTACTTC.

The V gene is TRBV10-2, the J gene TRBJ2-5; the D call may be TRBD1 or TRBD2 (5 bases each). The CDR3 is 13 residues long. Germline V CDR1 and CDR2: WSHSY, SAAADI. V lost 5 bases to trimming and J lost 5 bases, with 12 bases between them. The CDR3: CASSTGPWETQYF. As DNA, the CDR3 is TGCGCCAGCAGTACGGGACCCTGGGAGACCCAGTACTTC.

The genes are TRBV4-2 and TRBJ2-5, with 8 nucleotides matching TRBD1. The V and J ends lost 1 base and 3 bases, in that order; junction bases with no gene match: 4. Germline CDR1 and CDR2: LGHNA and YNFKEQ. This CDR3 is 15 amino acids long. The CDR3 is CASSQGGTGEETQYF. The CDR3 region has the DNA TGTGCCAGCAGCCAAGGTGGGACAGGAGAAGAGACCCAGTACTTC.

The rearrangement joins TRBV5-1 to TRBJ2-3, with TRBD2 matching over 8 bases. V dropped 0 bases and J dropped 3; count of bases not matched to a gene: 9. Germline V gives CDR1 SGHRS, CDR2 YFSETQ. The CDR3 totals 17 residues. Here the CDR3 reads CASSLVTGGAGTDTQYF. CDR3 in DNA: TGCGCCAGCAGCTTGGTTACGGGGGGGGCCGGGACAGATACGCAGTATTTT.

The chain is built from TRBV5-6 and TRBJ1-6; 8 positions match TRBD1. This CDR3 has 19 residues. CDR1 is SGHDT and CDR2 is YYEEEE in the germline V gene. The V segment lost 0 bases and the J segment 1 base; nucleotides outside the gene matches: 9. CDR3 sequence (DNA): TGTGCCAGCAGCTTGGGGGACAGGAGGGTTCAGTCCTATAATTCACCCCTCCACTTT. Translated: CASSLGDRRVQSYNSPLHF.

The chain links TRBV6-1 to TRBJ1-1; possible D gene TRBD1, 5 bases. V dropped 6 bases and J dropped 1 base, with 15 bases sitting between them. Germline V gives CDR1 MNHNS, CDR2 SASEGT. The length of the CDR3 is 15 residues. CDR3 loop: CASSPSGRTNTEAFF. The CDR3 nucleotides read TGTGCCAGCAGCCCTTCGGGACGGACGAACACTGAAGCTTTCTTT.

The V and J genes are TRBV9 and TRBJ2-1, with 7 nucleotides matching TRBD2. V lost 5 bases and J lost 8; bases outside the gene matches: 10. Germline values: CDR1 SGDLS, CDR2 YYNGEE. This CDR3 has 14 residues. Written as DNA, the CDR3 is TGTGCCAGCAGTGCCGCGGGACTAAGAGATGAGCAGTTCTTC. Its translation: CASSAAGLRDEQFF.

This chain links TRBV5-1 with TRBJ1-2, with 7 bases identical to TRBD1. Germline lookup yields CDR1 SGHRS and CDR2 YFSETQ. V shed 4 bases, J shed 8 bases, and the junction held 8 bases outside the gene matches. This CDR3 region has 13 residues. CDR3 protein: CASSPRQGEGYTF. CDR3 nucleotides: TGCGCCAGCAGCCCGAGACAGGGAGAGGGCTACACCTTC.

The rearrangement links TRBV28 to TRBJ2-7, with D unresolved. This CDR3 has 14 amino acids. With 1 base removed from V and 0 bases from J, the gap between germline ends came to 7 bases. In germline, CDR1 is MDHEN, CDR2 SYDVKM. The CDR3 DNA reads TGTGCCAGCAGTTTATTGTCCGGCTCCTACGAGCAGTACTTC. Amino acids: CASSLLSGSYEQYF.

This clone appeared once. The CDR3 DNA sequence: TGCAGCGTAGACTGGACAGGGAGCACTGAAGCTTTCTTT. Amino acid sequence: CSVDWTGSTEAFF. The chain carries TRBV29-1 and TRBJ1-1; TRBD1 aligns across 8 bases. CDR3 length: 13 amino acids. Germline CDR1 reads SQVTM; CDR2 reads ANQGSEA. V was clipped by 6 bases and J by 4 bases; unmatched bases: 7.

The rearrangement links TRBV7-3 to TRBJ2-2, with 8 bases lining up with TRBD1. The CDR3 is made up of 16 amino acids. Germline assignment: CDR1 SGHTA and CDR2 FQGTGA. Trimming removed 2 bases from V and 6 bases from J; junction bases left unmatched: 8. The CDR3 DNA reads TGTGCCAGCAGCTTATCTGGGCAGGGGGCCGCCGGGGAGCTGTTTTTT. Residues: CASSLSGQGAAGELFF.

V gene TRBV5-6 combines with J gene TRBJ1-1, with 7 bases aligning to TRBD1. Germline V gene lookup returns CDR1 SGHDT and CDR2 YYEEEE. This CDR3 has 16 residues. The J segment lost 1 base and the V segment lost 4 bases, leaving 10 bases of the junction unmatched. The DNA of the CDR3 is TGTGCCAGCAGCCCAAAAGACAGGGTAGGGAACACTGAAGCTTTCTTT. It specifies CASSPKDRVGNTEAFF. Together with reference TRBV5-6 and TRBJ1-1, the CDR3 gives the full variable domain: DAGVTQSPTHLIKTRGQQVTLRCSPKSGHDTVSWYQQALGQGPQFIFQYYEEEERQRGNFPDRFSGHQFPNYSSELNVNALLLGDSALYLCASSPKDRVGNTEAFFGQGTRLTVV.

The rearrangement joins TRBV5-5 to TRBJ1-2; TRBD1 is a possible D gene (6 bases). CDR3 size: 14 residues. Trimming took 4 bases from V and 4 from J, leaving 14 bases between them. Germline V gene sequence: CDR1 SGHKS, CDR2 YYEKEE (reference sequence). The CDR3 loop reads CASSTGGPGYGYTF. CDR3 bases: TGTGCCAGCAGCACTGGGGGGCCAGGCTATGGCTACACCTTC. Together with reference TRBV5-5 and TRBJ1-2, the CDR3 gives the full variable domain: DAGVTQSPTHLIKTRGQQVTLRCSPISGHKSVSWYQQVLGQGPQFIFQYYEKEERGRGNFPDRFSARQFPNYSSELNVNALLLGDSALYLCASSTGGPGYGYTFGSGTRLTVV.

This clone occurred once. V and J are TRBV18 and TRBJ1-5, with 8 bases identical to TRBD1. Germline V CDR1 and CDR2: KGHSH, LQKENI. The junction had 8 bases not matched to a gene; V was cut back by 3 bases and J by 7 bases. The CDR3 length is 15 residues. The CDR3 DNA reads TGTGCCAGCTCACCGACAGGGGCCAGGAGGCAGCCCCAGCATTTT. It codes for CASSPTGARRQPQHF. Variable domain in full (rest from reference TRBV18 and TRBJ1-5): NAGVMQNPRHLVRRRGQEARLRCSPMKGHSHVYWYRQLPEEGLKFMVYLQKENIIDESGMPKERFSAEFPKEGPSILRIQQVVRGDSAAYFCASSPTGARRQPQHFGDGTRLSIL.

V is TRBV19 and J is TRBJ1-4, with no clear D. The CDR3 sequence is 17 residues long. V was clipped by 7 bases and J by 0 bases, with 18 bases between them. The germline V gene has CDR1 LNHDA and CDR2 SQIVND (reference sequence). The CDR3 DNA follows: TGTGCCAGTACTCCGATCCCCGGGAGAGCAACTAATGAAAAACTGTTTTTT. Amino acid sequence: CASTPIPGRATNEKLFF.